The 17 T cell receptor beta chains reported below all come from one sample, sequenced in a study of shared clonotypes between healthy human individuals. The protocol was immunoSEQ multiplex PCR, while the TCRdb copy is restricted to in-frame clones and leaves out a portion. This table holds over a million clones, 60% to 80% found once. The sample was memory CD4+ T cells sorted from blood. Subset meaning: CD45RA-negative fraction. The receptors shown here come from a man aged 18 to 35 in good health.

As regards this clone: Lacking the conserved final phenylalanine or tryptophan, this CDR3 likely reflects a read error. Because the CDR3's place on the DNA is in doubt, the DNA is left out and the CDR3 is given as listed by TCRdb. V gene TRBV28 combines with J gene TRBJ1-5. The CDR3 numbers 11 amino acids, ends counted. Germline CDR1 is MDHEN and CDR2 is SYDVKM. CDR3 region: CASSFWLGIGL.

On this clone itself: Germline is not matched at one junction end, which may reflect a read error. The V and J genes are TRBV7-2 and TRBJ2-5, with D possibly TRBD2 on 6 matching bases. Germline V CDR1 and CDR2: SGHTA, FQGNSA. The CDR3 runs 13 residues. Written as DNA, the CDR3 is TGTGCCAGCAGCCCTTCCCCGGGAGAGTCCCAGTACTTC. As protein: CASSPSPGESQYF. The variable domain in full, completed from reference TRBV7-2 and TRBJ2-5, reads GAGVSQSPSNKVTEKGKDVELRCDPISGHTALYWYRQSLGQGLEFLIYFQGNSAPDKSGLPSDRFSAERTGGSVSTLTIQRTQQEDSAVYLCASSPSPGESQYFGPGTRLLVL.

The rearrangement uses TRBV5-5 and TRBJ2-4, with D unresolved. The germline CDR1 and CDR2 sequences are SGHKS and YYEKEE (reference sequence). V was clipped by 4 bases and J by 2 bases, with 13 bases between them. The length of the CDR3 is 15 residues. As DNA, the CDR3 is TGTGCCAGCAGCGAGGTGCTCACAACCAAAAACATTCAGTACTTC. Encoded protein: CASSEVLTTKNIQYF. Based on the CDR3 plus reference TRBV5-5 and TRBJ2-4, the full variable domain is DAGVTQSPTHLIKTRGQQVTLRCSPISGHKSVSWYQQVLGQGPQFIFQYYEKEERGRGNFPDRFSARQFPNYSSELNVNALLLGDSALYLCASSEVLTTKNIQYFGAGTRLSVL.

The chain's CDR3 is CASGPTAKNQPQHF. The CDR3 DNA reads TGTGCTAGTGGACCGACAGCTAAGAATCAGCCCCAGCATTTT. The chain is built from TRBV12-5 and TRBJ1-5; D perhaps matches TRBD1 (5 bases). Germline CDR1 LGHNT, CDR2 FRNRAP. Trimming cost V 6 bases and J 4 bases, with 13 bases left between them. This CDR3 has 14 amino acids.

This clone has at least ten counts. The chain joins TRBV5-1 to TRBJ2-5; 7 nucleotides agree with TRBD1. V trimming: 0 bases; J trimming: 3 bases; junction bases outside the gene matches: 5. The germline gives CDR1 SGHRS, CDR2 YFSETQ. The CDR3 totals 15 residues. DNA for the CDR3: TGCGCCAGCAGCTTGGGAGAGGGGGCCAAAGAGACCCAGTACTTC. Translating gives CASSLGEGAKETQYF. The complete variable domain, with remaining parts taken from reference TRBV5-1 and TRBJ2-5, reads KAGVTQTPRYLIKTRGQQVTLSCSPISGHRSVSWYQQTPGQGLQFLFEYFSETQRNKGNFPGRFSGRQFSNSRSEMNVSTLELGDSALYLCASSLGEGAKETQYFGPGTRLLVL.

This clone was detected a few times. V gene TRBV30 combines with J gene TRBJ1-2; D gene unclear. V shed 3 bases and J shed 11 bases, with 13 bases lying between them. CDR1 is GTSNPN and CDR2 is SVGIG in the germline V gene (reference sequence). The CDR3 length is 11 residues. CDR3 residues: CAWSPIREYTF. CDR3 sequence (DNA): TGTGCCTGGAGCCCGATTCGGGAGTACACCTTC.

This rearrangement joins TRBV9 to TRBJ2-7; a weak D match, TRBD1 (6 bases). The germline V gene has CDR1 SGDLS and CDR2 YYNGEE. This CDR3 spans 14 amino acids. Trimming removed 6 bases from V and 3 bases from J, with 16 bases in between. The CDR3 here is CASTRTERVYEQYF. The CDR3 DNA follows: TGTGCCAGCACCCGGACAGAGCGAGTCTACGAGCAGTACTTC. Looking up the rest from reference TRBV9 and TRBJ2-7 gives the full variable domain: DSGVTQTPKHLITATGQRVTLRCSPRSGDLSVYWYQQSLDQGLQFLIQYYNGEERAKGNILERFSAQQFPDLHSELNLSSLELGDSALYFCASTRTERVYEQYFGPGTRLTVT.

V and J are TRBV5-6 and TRBJ2-7; no definite D call. Trimming took off 3 bases at V and 0 bases at J, with 16 bases between the two ends. The CDR3 runs 16 residues. Per germline, CDR1 SGHDT and CDR2 YYEEEE. CDR3 sequence: CASSSTPGSSSYEQYF. CDR3 sequence (DNA): TGTGCCAGCAGCTCAACACCAGGTTCAAGCTCCTACGAGCAGTACTTC. Filled out from reference TRBV5-6 and TRBJ2-7, the complete variable domain reads DAGVTQSPTHLIKTRGQQVTLRCSPKSGHDTVSWYQQALGQGPQFIFQYYEEEERQRGNFPDRFSGHQFPNYSSELNVNALLLGDSALYLCASSSTPGSSSYEQYFGPGTRLTVT.

This clone occurred once. The chain carries TRBV4-1 and TRBJ1-2; possibly TRBD1 for D (6 bases). V lost 2 bases and J 2 bases, leaving 15 bases between the germline ends. Per germline, CDR1 MGHRA and CDR2 YSYEKL. This CDR3 contains 16 residues. CDR3 loop: CASSQRSRDINYGYTF. The DNA for the CDR3 is TGCGCCAGCAGCCAACGATCCCGGGACATAAACTATGGCTACACCTTC.

V is TRBV5-5 and J is TRBJ2-7; the D gene is possibly TRBD2 (5 bases). Germline assignment: CDR1 SGHKS and CDR2 YYEKEE (reference sequence). Trimming shortened V by 2 bases and J by 0 bases, and 9 bases separated the two germline ends. The CDR3 totals 14 residues. CDR3 loop: CASSLDYSSYEQYF. DNA for the CDR3: TGTGCCAGCAGCTTAGACTACAGCTCCTACGAGCAGTACTTC. The variable domain in full, with the rest retrieved from reference TRBV5-5 and TRBJ2-7, is DAGVTQSPTHLIKTRGQQVTLRCSPISGHKSVSWYQQVLGQGPQFIFQYYEKEERGRGNFPDRFSARQFPNYSSELNVNALLLGDSALYLCASSLDYSSYEQYFGPGTRLTVT.

This clone came up once. The chain couples TRBV28 to TRBJ1-2, with 7 bases matching TRBD1. The CDR3 has 13 residues. V lost 8 bases and J lost 6; bases outside the gene matches: 9. Germline V lookup: CDR1 MDHEN, CDR2 SYDVKM. CDR3 sequence (DNA): TGTGCCAGCGGAGGGGGCCCGGAGGATGGCTACACCTTC. Residues: CASGGGPEDGYTF.

The sample holds a few counts of this clone. The V and J genes are TRBV30 and TRBJ1-3; the match to TRBD1 covers 9 bases. The CDR3 totals 14 residues. V was pared by 7 bases and J by 5 bases, with 9 bases of the junction left unmatched. Germline CDR1 and CDR2: GTSNPN and SVGIG (reference sequence). The CDR3 DNA follows: TGTGCCTCCAACTTGGGGACAGGGAGAAACACCATATATTTT. Translating it yields CASNLGTGRNTIYF.

This clone has just one count. For the CDR3, the DNA is TGTGCCAGCACCACGGCTAGCGGGCGTGAGCAGTTCTTC. It encodes CASTTASGREQFF. The rearrangement joins TRBV7-2 to TRBJ2-1, with TRBD2 matching over 8 bases. V lost 7 bases, J lost 9 bases, and 8 bases stayed unmatched. Germline loops: CDR1 SGHTA, CDR2 FQGNSA. CDR3 length equals 13 residues.

The chain uses TRBV29-1 and TRBJ1-1; D is uncertain. Trimming left V 4 bases short and J 1 base short, with 7 bases between. CDR1 is SQVTM, CDR2 ANQGSEA, per germline. CDR3 length equals 12 residues. The chain's CDR3 is CSVGEANTEAFF. The CDR3 nucleotides are TGCAGCGTTGGCGAGGCGAACACTGAAGCTTTCTTT.

This clone was seen just once. V usage is TRBV11-2 and J usage is TRBJ2-1, with TRBD1 identical over 9 bases. CDR1 and CDR2 from the germline V gene are SGHAT and FQNNGV. The CDR3 has 17 amino acids. Unmatched junction bases numbered 10, after V lost 0 bases and J lost 7 bases. CDR3 DNA sequence: TGTGCCAGCAGCTTAGAAATAGGGACAGGGCGAGGAAATGAGCAGTTCTTC. This gives the protein CASSLEIGTGRGNEQFF.

This clone was seen only once. Other DNA variants within this sample encode the same CDR3. The V gene is TRBV7-2, the J gene TRBJ1-1; possible D gene TRBD1, 6 bases. From germline, CDR1 is SGHTA and CDR2 FQGNSA. The CDR3 runs to 14 residues. V lost 4 bases and J lost 5, with 14 bases in between. CDR3 in DNA: TGTGCCAGCAGCTGGAGGGGGGGTGTGACTGAAGCTTTCTTT. It specifies CASSWRGGVTEAFF. The full variable domain, in which reference TRBV7-2 and TRBJ1-1 provide the parts outside the CDR3, is GAGVSQSPSNKVTEKGKDVELRCDPISGHTALYWYRQSLGQGLEFLIYFQGNSAPDKSGLPSDRFSAERTGGSVSTLTIQRTQQEDSAVYLCASSWRGGVTEAFFGQGTRLTVV.

CDR3 region: CASSQEGGQGANYGYTF. The CDR3 DNA is TGCGCCAGCAGCCAAGAGGGGGGCCAGGGGGCTAACTATGGCTACACCTTC. This chain uses TRBV4-1 with TRBJ1-2; 7 bases are shared with TRBD1. Germline CDR1 and CDR2: MGHRA and YSYEKL. CDR3 length: 17 residues. J lost 0 bases, V lost 0 bases, and 7 bases had no gene match.